This T cell receptor beta chain stems from a study of T cells after yellow fever vaccination. General study results and limits: Abundant bulk-derived clonotypes could contaminate FACS-sorted repertoires. A faster peak, day 5 versus 15, was reached by the weaker secondary response.

TCRdb re-called the 5' RACE reads with MiXCR, one entry per CDR3 protein. The table shows tens of thousands of distinct CDR3 sequences, with 7.5% to 8% occurring only once. Comment on this clonotype: Its target is not known.

Trimming took 5 bases from V and 7 from J; bases not matched to a gene: 8. The CDR3 covers 16 residues. Germline V gives CDR1 SGHVS, CDR2 FQNEAQ. Sample: CD8+ T cells sorted from PBMCs, taken on the day of the yellow fever booster vaccination. The genes are TRBV7-8 and TRBJ1-6; the match to TRBD1 covers 10 bases. The sequence came from a man under 40 who received the YFV17D yellow fever vaccine. The DNA for the CDR3 is TGTGCCAGCAGCCGAGCGGGACAGGGGAAAAATTCACCCCTCCACTTT. It yields the protein CASSRAGQGKNSPLHF. Supplemented by reference TRBV7-8 and TRBJ1-6, the full variable domain reads GAGVSQSPRYKVAKRGQDVALRCDPISGHVSLFWYQQALGQGPEFLTYFQNEAQLDKSGLPSDRFFAERPEGSVSTLKIQRTQQEDSAVYLCASSRAGQGKNSPLHFGNGTRLTVT.